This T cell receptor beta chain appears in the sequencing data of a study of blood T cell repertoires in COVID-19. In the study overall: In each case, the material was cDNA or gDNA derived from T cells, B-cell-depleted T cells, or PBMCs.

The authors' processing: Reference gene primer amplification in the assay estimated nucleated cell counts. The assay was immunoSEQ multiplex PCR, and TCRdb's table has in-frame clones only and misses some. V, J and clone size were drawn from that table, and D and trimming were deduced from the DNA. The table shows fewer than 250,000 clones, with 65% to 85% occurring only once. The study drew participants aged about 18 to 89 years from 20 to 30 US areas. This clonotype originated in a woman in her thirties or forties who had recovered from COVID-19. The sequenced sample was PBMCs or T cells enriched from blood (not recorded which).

CDR3 DNA sequence: TGCGCCAGCAGACCTTCACTAGCAACCGCCTACGAGCAGTACTTC. This gives the protein CASRPSLATAYEQYF. V and J are TRBV5-1 and TRBJ2-7; maybe TRBD2 (6 bases). Trimming left V 5 bases short and J 2 bases short, with 17 bases between. The germline V gene has CDR1 SGHRS and CDR2 YFSETQ. CDR3 length: 15 amino acids.